This T cell receptor beta chain was found in a study of T cells in Graves' hyperthyroidism and ophthalmopathy (dated by TCRdb to the late 2010s). General notes on the study: Peripheral blood samples were taken at initial diagnosis, before any treatment was given. To identify TCR V-J signatures that set the groups apart, the researchers used a discovery cohort of about a hundred patients, made up of 40 to 45 with Graves' ophthalmopathy and about 60 with stable Graves' hyperthyroidism. Prospective prediction of ophthalmopathy was tested in an independent validation cohort of 18 to 20 hyperthyroidism patients and some 17 patients who later progressed to ophthalmopathy. The roughly 94 discovery patients were randomly split 7:3 into training and test sets. Thyroid tissue and blood T-cell repertoires from several Graves' hyperthyroidism patients were also compared in the study. After blood sampling, hyperthyroidism patients were treated with methimazole at a starting dose of 30 mg daily, and ophthalmopathy patients were treated with high-dose intravenous methylprednisolone. TCR Vbeta CDR3 sequencing of 120 to 150 peripheral blood samples (43 ophthalmopathy, 70 to 85 hyperthyroidism and roughly 17 progressor patients) is reported in the paper.

General study outcomes and caveats: Blood samples also contained most of the expanded thyroid clonotypes (frequency above 0.001), which suggests that blood repertoires may reflect thyroid immune responses. Sample size was not statistically predetermined, and investigators were not blinded to group allocation. In validation, progression to ophthalmopathy was predicted by the model with about 70% sensitivity and 72% to 85% specificity, a median of 6.5 months before onset. A 13 V-J signature model separated ophthalmopathy from stable hyperthyroidism, with 87.88% sensitivity and around 84% specificity in cross-validation and 80%/75% in testing.

From the cysteine up to the phenylalanine, the CDR3 has a length of 17 residues. Here the CDR3 DNA is all that survives: 51 bases in frame from base 1. CDR1 and CDR2 were assigned from the germline V gene as MRHNA and SNTAGT. V trim: 5 bases; J trim: 7 bases; unmatched bases: 16. Ophthalmopathy patients had moderately to severely active disease, with a Clinical Activity Score of 3 or more, a NOSPECS grade of 4 or more, and a disease duration of less than 3 months. Any patient with an uncontrolled infection, another autoimmune disease, pregnancy or lactation was excluded. Diagnoses were established on the basis of clinical symptoms, serum thyroxine and TRAb, thyroid ultrasound, and orbital computed tomography. Ficoll-Paque density gradient centrifugation was used to isolate PBMCs from approximately 11 ml of fresh peripheral blood. Total RNA was extracted using Trizol reagent, and RNA quality was assessed on an Agilent 2100 Bioanalyzer.

The sample holds many counts of this clonotype. Its antigen is still unknown. There are no base qualities to consult, and no much larger clone falls within one base. Amplification of TCR beta CDR3 regions was carried out from RNA transcripts. A first-round RT-PCR of the TCR CDR3 used the HTBI primer set with the Qiagen OneStep RT-PCR kit. A second multiplex PCR round built the libraries, followed by size selection and purification. Paired-end sequencing of the libraries was performed with 100 bp reads on an Illumina HiSeq2000. In the original analysis: Raw data were processed with SOAPnuke, discarding reads with adapters, uncalled bases, mean Phred below 15, or no exact constant-primer or identifier match. High-quality paired reads were merged using COPE v1.2.5, and each unique nucleotide sequence was defined as a clonotype. Clonotypes were aligned to IMGT TRBV, TRBD and TRBJ reference segments using MiTCR v1.1. The analysis included only V-J combinations with a frequency above 0.0001, which together covered around 99% of the repertoires. A TCS score was defined as the ratio of F50 (clonal expansion) to E x V (chaos), with BLOSUM62-based TCRdist applied between CDR3 peptides within each V-J. Welch's t-statistics and random forest reduced around 520 V-J features to 13, which were used in a naive Bayes classifier (R e1071). The similarity between thyroid and blood repertoires was quantified using the Morisita-Horn index. Using fastp trimming at Q25 and MiXCR clonotype assembly, TCRdb reanalyzed the public sequencing data and kept in-frame beta chains. Every CDR3 protein is listed once, alongside the most common genes and DNA of its rows. The V and J calls shown here were made by TCRdb, not taken from the authors' results. The sample yields fewer than 750,000 distinct CDR3 sequences; roughly 14% were counted once. The ten largest clones represent about 4% of the sample.

Sequenced: blood. The V and J segments used are TRBV6-4 and TRBJ2-7; a stretch of 11 junction bases matches TRBD2. The sequence derives from a woman aged 35 to 49 with Graves' ophthalmopathy. Here the CDR3 is given as CASSPGLAANGYEEQYF. The DNA sequence is as follows: TGTGCCAGCAGTCCGGGACTAGCGGCCAACGGCTACGAGGAGCAGTACTTC.